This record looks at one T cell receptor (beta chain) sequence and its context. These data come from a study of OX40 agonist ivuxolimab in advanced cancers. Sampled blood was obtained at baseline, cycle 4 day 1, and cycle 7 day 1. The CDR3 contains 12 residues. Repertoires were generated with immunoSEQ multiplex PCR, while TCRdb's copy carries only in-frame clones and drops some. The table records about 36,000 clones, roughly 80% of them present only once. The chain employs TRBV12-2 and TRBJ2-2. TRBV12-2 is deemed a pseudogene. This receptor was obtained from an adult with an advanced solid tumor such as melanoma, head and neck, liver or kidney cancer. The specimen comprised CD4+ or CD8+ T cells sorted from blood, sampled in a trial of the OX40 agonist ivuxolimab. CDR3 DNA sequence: TGTGCAAGTCGCTTAGAGGTTGGGGAGCTGTTTTTT. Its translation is CASRLEVGELFF.